Below, 24 T cell receptor beta chains from the same sample are listed, as sequenced in a study of T cell clonality in common variable immunodeficiency. Profiled with immunoSEQ multiplex PCR; TCRdb holds only in-frame clones, not every one. Sampling found around 34,000 clones, none seen once. The sequencing sample was made of peripheral blood mononuclear cells. The receptors come from a person between 18 and 69 years old in good health.

There are many counts of this clone. The missing CDR3 end, 3 residues past where the read stops, is filled in from the germline J gene. The chain employs TRBV6-2 or TRBV6-3 and TRBJ2-5; 12 bases are shared with TRBD2. From germline, CDR1 is MNHEY and CDR2 SVGEGT. The CDR3 has 15 residues. V lost 2 bases to trimming and J lost 5 bases; unmatched junction nucleotides: 3. This CDR3 reads CASSYILAGGETQYF. The part of the CDR3 DNA that was read is TGTGCCAGCAGTTACATTCTAGCGGGAGGGGAGACC.

There are many counts of this clone. The read terminates 3 residues before the CDR3 end, so the remaining end is supplied by the germline J gene. V and J are TRBV5-1 and TRBJ1-6; possible D gene TRBD1, 5 bases. The CDR3 is 14 residues long. V was trimmed by 2 bases and J by 10 bases, leaving 13 bases between them. Germline assignment: CDR1 SGHRS and CDR2 YFSETQ. The CDR3 bases that were read are TGCGCCAGCAGCTTAGCGACAGCTCTCTCACCC. Residues: CASSLATALSP. The full-length CDR3 reads as CASSLATALSPLHF.

This clone was seen many times. The read terminates 3 residues before the CDR3 end, so the remaining end is supplied by the germline J gene. The J gene is TRBJ2-5, the V gene TRBV11-3, with unresolved D. In germline, CDR1 is SGHNT, CDR2 YENEEA. The CDR3 covers 13 residues. V shed 3 bases and J shed 3 bases, with 8 bases lying between them. The CDR3 loop is CASSFTSKETQYF. The sequenced CDR3 bases are TGTGCCAGCAGCTTTACCAGTAAAGAGACC.

This clone was seen repeatedly, ten times or more. The read finishes 3 residues shy of the CDR3 end, and the germline J gene is used to complete it. The chain links TRBV7-9 to TRBJ2-5; possible D gene TRBD2, 6 bases. Germline V gene data show CDR1 as SEHNR and CDR2 as FQNEAQ (reference sequence). The CDR3 consists of 14 residues. Trimming cost V 3 bases and J 4 bases, with 12 bases left between them. The sequenced part of the CDR3 DNA is TGTGCCAGCAGCTTGGAGGGGTTAGGAGAGACC. The encoded protein is CASSLEGLGET. Given in full, the CDR3 is CASSLEGLGETQYF.

This clone was counted at least ten times. From the germline J gene comes the end of the CDR3, since the read stops 3 residues before it. The chain recombines TRBV18 with TRBJ2-2; D is ambiguous. The CDR3 totals 14 residues. Germline V gene sequence: CDR1 KGHSH, CDR2 LQKENI. V lost 5 bases and J lost 1, with 8 bases in between. CDR3 in amino acids: CASSAGLNTGELFF. CDR3 bases read: TGTGCCAGCTCAGCAGGATTGAACACCGGGGAG.

At least ten counts were recorded for this clone. The read ends 3 residues before the CDR3 terminus; that terminus is restored from the germline J gene. V gene TRBV18 combines with J gene TRBJ2-2; 12 bases are shared with TRBD2. The CDR3 length is 16 residues. CDR1 is KGHSH, CDR2 LQKENI, per germline. V was clipped by 6 bases and J by 6 bases; unmatched bases: 8. The CDR3 here is CASSFTSGRMSGELFF. CDR3 DNA, as far as it was read: TGTGCCAGCTCGTTTACTAGCGGGAGGATGTCCGGGGAG.

At least ten counts were recorded for this clone. The read stops 3 residues short of the end of the CDR3; the missing end is completed from the germline J gene. The rearrangement joins TRBV18 to TRBJ2-5, with 12 bases lining up with TRBD2. V was pared by 3 bases and J by 2 bases, with 4 bases of the junction left unmatched. There are 16 residues in the CDR3. CDR1 KGHSH and CDR2 LQKENI come from the germline V gene. The sequenced part of the CDR3 DNA is TGTGCCAGCTCACCTGGACTAGCGGGGATTCAAGAGACC. Its protein is CASSPGLAGIQET. The whole CDR3 sequence reads CASSPGLAGIQETQYF.

This clone was seen at least ten times. The missing CDR3 end, 3 residues past where the read stops, is filled in from the germline J gene. The V gene is TRBV7-2, the J gene TRBJ1-1, with 7 bases fitting TRBD1. The CDR3 runs 14 residues. Germline CDR1 reads SGHTA; CDR2 reads FQGNSA. The V and J ends lost 5 bases and 2 bases, in that order; junction bases with no gene match: 5. The CDR3: CASSRDRDNTEAFF. CDR3 bases read: TGTGCCAGCAGCCGCGACAGGGATAACACTGAA.

This clone was detected ten times or more. The sequence runs out 3 residues before the end of the CDR3; the remainder is reconstructed from the germline J gene. This chain links TRBV20-1 with TRBJ1-2; 8 bases line up with TRBD1. The CDR3 totals 15 residues. The ends lost 5 bases at V and 6 bases at J; junction bases unmatched: 14. Germline CDR1 DFQATT, CDR2 SNEGSKA (reference sequence). Partial CDR3 DNA: TGCAGTGCTCGGACTGCAGGGGGCGCGTTAAATGGC. It codes for CSARTAGGALNG. The full CDR3 is CSARTAGGALNGYTF.

The table lists this clone with many counts. The DNA ends 3 residues before the CDR3 does, and the rest of the CDR3 is filled in from the germline J gene. The chain links TRBV7-9 to TRBJ1-1; a possible D gene is TRBD1 (5 bases). Germline CDR1 is SEHNR and CDR2 is FQNEAQ (reference sequence). V shed 1 base and J shed 1 base, with 10 bases lying between them. The CDR3 length is 15 residues. The CDR3 DNA, read in part, is TGTGCCAGCAGCTTAGTACGCGACAGGAACACTGAA. Translating it yields CASSLVRDRNTE. The entire CDR3 protein is CASSLVRDRNTEAFF.

This clone was recorded many times. The read finishes 3 residues shy of the CDR3 end, and the germline J gene is used to complete it. The genes are TRBV30 and TRBJ2-1, with 8 bases that match TRBD1. Looked up from germline, CDR1 is GTSNPN and CDR2 is SVGIG (reference sequence). The CDR3 contains 14 residues. V lost 7 bases to trimming and J lost 5 bases; unmatched junction nucleotides: 10. The CDR3 DNA, read in part, is TGTGCCTTACTCGGACAGGGTAGGGACAATGAG. Translation gives CALLGQGRDNE. The full CDR3 sequence reads CALLGQGRDNEQFF.

This clone was seen at least ten times. The CDR3 end is not reached by the read, which stops 3 residues before it; the germline J gene fills it in. This sequence joins TRBV19 and TRBJ2-5, with TRBD1 matching over 11 bases. CDR1 LNHDA and CDR2 SQIVND come from the germline V gene (reference sequence). The V and J ends lost 2 bases and 5 bases, in that order; junction bases with no gene match: 7. The CDR3 runs 16 residues. CDR3 bases read: TGTGCCAGTAGTATAAGGACAGGGGGCGCGGGGGAGACC. This codes for CASSIRTGGAGET. The whole CDR3 region reads CASSIRTGGAGETQYF.

In this sample, this clone turned up many times. The CDR3 loop reads CASSFTSGSYEQYF. CDR3 DNA, as far as it was read: TGTGCCAGCAGCTTTACTAGCGGGAGCTACGAG. The chain employs TRBV6-2 or TRBV6-3 and TRBJ2-7, with 11 positions matching TRBD2. The read finishes 3 residues shy of the CDR3 end, and the germline J gene is used to complete it. The V and J ends lost 6 bases and 3 bases, in that order; junction bases with no gene match: 4. Germline V gene sequence: CDR1 MNHEY, CDR2 SVGEGT. The CDR3 spans 14 residues.

This clone was counted many times. Read sequence stops 3 residues before the CDR3 end, and the germline J gene provides the missing end. The gene calls are TRBV5-6 and TRBJ1-3, with D tentatively TRBD1 (5 bases). The CDR3 sequence is 14 residues long. The germline V gene encodes CDR1 SGHDT and CDR2 YYEEEE. Trimming left V 4 bases short and J 0 bases short, with 8 bases between. CDR3 sequence reads: CASSTTGSGNTIYF. The sequenced CDR3 bases are TGTGCCAGCAGCACCACAGGCTCTGGAAACACC.

This clone has ten or more counts. The CDR3 end falls 3 residues outside the read, so it is completed with the germline J gene. The chain combines TRBV19 with TRBJ1-2, with 12 bases identical to TRBD1. CDR3 length equals 14 residues. The germline V gene has CDR1 LNHDA and CDR2 SQIVND (reference sequence). The DNA read from the CDR3 is TGTGCCAGTAGCCCGGGACAGGGGGCAGAAGGC. It codes for CASSPGQGAEG. The whole CDR3 sequence reads CASSPGQGAEGYTF. Drawing the rest from reference TRBV19 and TRBJ1-2, the complete variable domain is DGGITQSPKYLFRKEGQNVTLSCEQNLNHDAMYWYRQDPGQGLRLIYYSQIVNDFQKGDIAEGYSVSREKKESFPLTVTSAQKNPTAFYLCASSPGQGAEGYTFGSGTRLTVV.

The sample holds many counts of this clone. The missing CDR3 end, 3 residues past where the read stops, is filled in from the germline J gene. The chain recombines TRBV28 with TRBJ2-1, with TRBD2 identical over 9 bases. CDR3 length: 15 amino acids. With 3 bases clipped from V and 7 bases from J, the junction kept 7 bases outside the gene matches. Germline assignment: CDR1 MDHEN and CDR2 SYDVKM. CDR3 residues: CASSFSREGLNEQFF. Incomplete CDR3 DNA: TGTGCCAGCAGTTTCTCGCGGGAGGGCCTGAATGAG.

This clone has ten or more counts. The read ends 3 residues shy of where the CDR3 ends; the end is completed using the germline J gene. The chain couples TRBV20-1 to TRBJ1-1; tentatively, D is TRBD1 (6 bases). CDR3 length: 15 residues. V was pared by 1 base and J by 5 bases, with 17 bases between. The germline gives CDR1 DFQATT, CDR2 SNEGSKA (reference sequence). The CDR3 bases that were read are TGCAGTGCTAGAGCCACCTCAGGGGCCGGAACTGAA. Amino acids: CSARATSGAGTE. The complete CDR3 protein is CSARATSGAGTEAFF.

This clone was detected many times. The CDR3 end lies 3 residues beyond the end of the read and is filled in from the germline J gene. This chain connects TRBV4-1 to TRBJ2-1; TRBD1 matches 9 bases. The CDR3 is 15 residues long. The V gene end was trimmed by 4 bases and the J gene end by 4 bases; junction bases not matched to a gene: 5. Germline V gene data show CDR1 as MGHRA and CDR2 as YSYEKL. The covered CDR3 bases are TGCGCCAGCAGCCCACTGGGACAGGGATACAATGAG. Protein sequence: CASSPLGQGYNE. The CDR3 as a whole reads CASSPLGQGYNEQFF.

This clone appeared many times. The read finishes 3 residues shy of the CDR3 end, and the germline J gene is used to complete it. The V call is TRBV4-1, the J call TRBJ2-1, with TRBD2 identical over 7 bases. The length of the CDR3 is 16 residues. From germline, CDR1 is MGHRA and CDR2 YSYEKL. The V and J ends lost 4 bases and 0 bases, in that order; junction bases with no gene match: 6. The CDR3 protein is CASSPGGGSSYNEQFF. Incomplete CDR3 DNA: TGCGCCAGCAGCCCGGGCGGCGGGAGCTCCTACAATGAG.

This clone was observed many times. CDR3 DNA (partial): TGTGCCAGCAGCCGGGAAAGAGGGGATCAGCCC. It yields the protein CASSRERGDQP. The CDR3, in full, reads CASSRERGDQPQHF. The chain links TRBV4-2 to TRBJ1-5; tentative D call: TRBD1 (5 bases). From the germline J gene comes the end of the CDR3, since the read stops 3 residues before it. The CDR3 totals 14 residues. Germline assignment: CDR1 LGHNA and CDR2 YNFKEQ. The ends were cut back, 4 bases at V and 5 bases at J, with 12 bases in the middle.

This clone was observed many times. Read sequence stops 3 residues before the CDR3 end, and the germline J gene provides the missing end. The chain links TRBV20-1 to TRBJ1-1; a possible D gene is TRBD1 (6 bases). Trimming pared 6 bases from V and 0 bases from J, leaving 17 bases between. CDR1 and CDR2 from the germline V gene are DFQATT and SNEGSKA (reference sequence). The CDR3 length is 15 residues. The chain's CDR3 is CSASLQGYMNTEAFF. Partial CDR3 DNA: TGCAGTGCCAGCTTACAGGGTTACATGAACACTGAA.

In this sample, this clone turned up many times. The observed sequence ends 3 residues before the CDR3 terminus, with the missing tail filled in from the germline J gene. The gene calls are TRBV6-2 or TRBV6-3 and TRBJ2-3, with 7 bases aligning to TRBD2. Trimming took 5 bases from V and 3 from J; bases not matched to a gene: 14. In germline, CDR1 is MNHEY, CDR2 SVGEGT. This CDR3 region has 17 residues. Incomplete CDR3 DNA: TGTGCCAGCAGTCACCCCCCTAGGTGGGAGGGGACAGATACG. It is translated as CASSHPPRWEGTDT. The full CDR3 reads CASSHPPRWEGTDTQYF.

This clone was detected ten times or more. Coverage ceases 3 residues before the CDR3 finishes, and the germline J gene fills in the end. The J gene is TRBJ1-1, the V gene TRBV10-3; D unclear. Germline CDR1 is ENHRY and CDR2 is SYGVKD. The CDR3 has 13 residues. The V end lost 6 bases, the J end lost 5 bases, and 13 bases lay between the germline ends. CDR3 residues: CAISQPGNTEAFF. The sequenced CDR3 bases are TGTGCCATCAGCCAACCGGGGAATACTGAA.

This clone showed up many times. The read is 3 residues too short to cover the CDR3 end, so that end is filled in from the germline J gene. V is TRBV6-2 or TRBV6-3 and J is TRBJ2-7, with TRBD1 as a possible D gene (6 bases). The V end lost 6 bases, the J end lost 3 bases, and 15 bases lay between the germline ends. Germline assignment: CDR1 MNHEY and CDR2 SVGEGT. The CDR3 totals 14 residues. The CDR3 bases that were read are TGTGCCAGCAGCACGACACAGGGCCTCTACGAG. This gives the protein CASSTTQGLYE. The full-length CDR3 reads as CASSTTQGLYEQYF.